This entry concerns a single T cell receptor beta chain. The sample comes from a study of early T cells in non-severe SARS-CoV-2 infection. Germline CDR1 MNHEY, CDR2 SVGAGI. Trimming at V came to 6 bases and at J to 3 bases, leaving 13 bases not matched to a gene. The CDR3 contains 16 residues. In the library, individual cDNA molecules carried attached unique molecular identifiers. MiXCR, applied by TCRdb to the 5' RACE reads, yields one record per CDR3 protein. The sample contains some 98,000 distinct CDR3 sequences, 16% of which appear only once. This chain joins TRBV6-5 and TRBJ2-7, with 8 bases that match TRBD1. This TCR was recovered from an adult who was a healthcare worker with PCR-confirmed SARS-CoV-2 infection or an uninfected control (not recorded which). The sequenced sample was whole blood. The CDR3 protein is CASSRDGQGTYYEQYF. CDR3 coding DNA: TGTGCCAGCAGCCGAGACGGACAGGGAACCTACTACGAGCAGTACTTC.